This T cell receptor beta chain stems from a study of cytomegalovirus exposure and HLA in healthy donors. The PCR contained 60 Vbeta and 13 Jbeta primers. Measured with immunoSEQ multiplex PCR; TCRdb has only the in-frame clones, and not every one. Among about 140,000 clones listed, 75% to 85% were seen once. Broader study findings: A later analysis reportedly identified an Asian-associated ancestry cluster as carrying fewer N-insertions than the approximately 620-donor mean. Reportedly, HLA-A and HLA-B alleles of most subjects were accurately predicted from TCR beta.

The CDR3 runs 16 residues. Concerning this clone itself: Its target is not known.

Sequencing used PBMCs. V gene TRBV23-1 combines with J gene TRBJ2-5, with 9 bases lining up with TRBD2. Matching the DNA end better, TRBJ2-7 makes the J call doubtful. TRBV23-1 is classed as an ORF, of uncertain function. The sequence derives from a man between 40 and 49 years old in good health and CMV-seronegative. The DNA for the CDR3 is TGCGCCAGCCCCACAGGCTTTCTGGCGGGGGGGTGCGAGCAGTACTTC. The encoded protein is CASPTGFLAGGCEQYF.